These T cell receptor beta chains were read from a single sample in a study of blood T cell repertoires in COVID-19. Generated by immunoSEQ multiplex PCR, the TCRdb table keeps only in-frame clones and is missing some. The sample contains roughly 72,000 clones, 88% of which appear only once. Source material: peripheral blood. The receptors derive from a human donor in a cohort sampled during active COVID-19. Both conserved end residues are part of each CDR3. The D gene is left open where the match is weak. The listing skips clone size in some rows; elsewhere it reads once, few, many or a size class.

TRBJ2-7,.,TRBV7-8,TRBD2,CASSLLAGGSYEQYF,TGTGCCAGCAGCTTACTAGCGGGAGGTTCCTACGAGCAGTACTTC
TRBJ1-6,.,TRBV5-4,.,CASSLGGNYNSPLHF,TGTGCCAGCAGCTTGGGGGGCAACTATAATTCACCCCTCCACTTT
TRBJ2-1,.,TRBV21-1,.,CASTGEIGEQFF,TGTGCCAGCACAGGGGAAATCGGTGAGCAGTTCTTC
TRBJ2-1,.,TRBV7-6,.,CASSAPSGNEQFF,TGTGCCAGCAGCGCGCCATCGGGCAATGAGCAGTTCTTC
TRBJ2-1,once,TRBV7-9,TRBD1,CASSLGTADNEQFF,TGTGCCAGCAGCCTTGGGACAGCCGACAATGAGCAGTTCTTC
TRBJ2-3,.,TRBV20-1,TRBD2,CSASSSGGVSGDTQYF,TGCAGTGCTAGTTCGTCGGGGGGGGTTAGCGGAGATACGCAGTATTTT
TRBJ1-5,.,TRBV19,TRBD1,CASSGGTAYSNQPQHF,TGTGCCAGTAGTGGGGGGACAGCATATAGCAATCAGCCCCAGCATTTT
TRBJ2-7,.,TRBV6-5,.,CAGDSPARDTVF,TGTGCCGGCGATAGCCCTGCCCGGGACACCGTTTTC
TRBJ2-7,.,TRBV6-5,.,CASKKTDSSYEQYF,TGTGCCAGCAAGAAGACGGACAGCTCCTACGAGCAGTACTTC
TRBJ1-1,few,TRBV19,.,CASSILENTEAFF,TGTGCCAGTAGTATATTAGAGAACACTGAAGCTTTCTTT
TRBJ2-1,few,TRBV7-2,.,CASSPQQDYNEQFF,TGTGCCAGCAGCCCGCAACAGGACTACAATGAGCAGTTCTTC
TRBJ2-7,.,TRBV2,.,CASSPIYEQYF,TGTGCCAGCAGTCCCATCTACGAGCAGTACTTC
TRBJ2-3,once,TRBV28,.,CASSTLGGLSDTQYF,TGTGCCAGCAGTACCCTTGGGGGACTTTCAGATACGCAGTATTTT
TRBJ1-3,.,TRBV5-1,TRBD1,CASSLGDSGNTIYF,TGCGCCAGCAGCCTGGGGGACAGCGGAAACACCATATATTTT
TRBJ2-3,.,TRBV18,TRBD1,CASSLGQGGLDTQYF,TGTGCCAGCTCACTGGGACAGGGAGGCTTGGATACGCAGTATTTT
TRBJ2-1,.,TRBV1,.,CTSRVTSGPYTLTYNEQFF,TGCACCAGCAGAGTGACTAGCGGGCCCTATACACTAACCTACAATGAGCAGTTCTTC
TRBJ2-5,.,TRBV5-6,TRBD2,CASSLFTSDQETQYF,TGTGCCAGCAGCTTGTTCACTAGCGACCAAGAGACCCAGTACTTC
TRBJ1-2,.,TRBV4-3,.,CASSQELGGNYGYTF,TGCGCCAGCAGCCAAGAGTTGGGGGGGAACTATGGCTACACCTTC
TRBJ2-7,.,TRBV6-8,TRBD1,CASSYTGEFYEQYF,TGTGCCAGCAGTTACACAGGGGAGTTCTACGAGCAGTACTTC
TRBJ2-5,.,TRBV9,.,CASSASSLKGGETQYF,TGTGCCAGCAGCGCGTCGAGTTTGAAGGGGGGGGAGACCCAGTACTTC
TRBJ1-2,.,TRBV16,.,CASSQSAGDYTF,TGTGCCAGCAGCCAATCTGCCGGGGACTACACCTTC
TRBJ2-5,.,TRBV7-9,.,CAGSLVFQWETQYF,TGTGCCGGCAGCTTAGTATTTCAGTGGGAGACCCAGTACTTC
TRBJ2-5,.,TRBV20-1,.,CSASSGVETQYF,TGCAGTGCTAGTTCAGGGGTAGAGACCCAGTACTTC
TRBJ2-3,.,TRBV7-9,.,CASSRWADTDTQYF,TGTGCCAGCAGCCGTTGGGCCGACACAGATACGCAGTATTTT
TRBJ1-2,.,TRBV6-6,.,CASSYGDRLHGYTF,TGTGCCAGCAGTTACGGAGACAGATTGCATGGCTACACCTTC
TRBJ2-1,.,TRBV2,TRBD2,CASIPTGLAGEGEQFF,TGTGCCAGCATTCCTACGGGACTAGCGGGAGAAGGTGAGCAGTTCTTC
TRBJ1-6,.,TRBV7-2,TRBD1,CASSPGQRYNSPLHF,TGTGCCAGCAGCCCGGGACAGAGATATAATTCACCCCTCCACTTT
TRBJ2-1,.,TRBV5-8,.,CASSFLERAENEQFF,TGTGCCAGCAGCTTCCTTGAGCGGGCTGAAAATGAGCAGTTCTTC
TRBJ2-7,.,TRBV7-2,.,CASSLGGLSSYEQYF,TGTGCCAGCAGCTTAGGAGGGCTCAGTTCCTACGAGCAGTACTTC
TRBJ2-7,.,TRBV11-3,.,CASSLGSDGLLEQYF,TGTGCCAGCAGCTTGGGTAGCGACGGGCTGTTGGAGCAGTACTTC